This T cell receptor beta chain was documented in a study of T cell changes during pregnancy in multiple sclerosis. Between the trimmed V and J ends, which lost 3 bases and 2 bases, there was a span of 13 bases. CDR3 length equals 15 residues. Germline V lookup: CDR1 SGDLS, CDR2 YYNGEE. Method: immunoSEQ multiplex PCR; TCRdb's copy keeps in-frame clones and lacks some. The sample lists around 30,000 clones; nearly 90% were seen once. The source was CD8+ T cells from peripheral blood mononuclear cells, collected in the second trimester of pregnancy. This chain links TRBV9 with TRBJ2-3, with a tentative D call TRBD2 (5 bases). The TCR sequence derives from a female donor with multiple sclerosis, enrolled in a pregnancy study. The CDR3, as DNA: TGTGCCAGCAGCGATCGGGGTCGGTCCACAGATACGCAGTATTTT. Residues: CASSDRGRSTDTQYF.